The entry below describes one T cell receptor beta chain. What it recognizes is unknown. Germline loops: CDR1 SGHTS, CDR2 YDEGEE. V gave up 2 bases and J gave up 3 bases, with 9 bases separating them. This CDR3 contains 15 residues. The sample originates from a study of shared clonotypes between healthy human individuals. For every subset, genomic DNA was evenly distributed across several immunoSEQ plates. The protocol was immunoSEQ multiplex PCR, while the TCRdb copy is restricted to in-frame clones and leaves out a portion. The sample lists approximately 2.3 million clones; over 85% were seen once. Overall study findings and caveats: When naive CD4 clonotypes were compared across several donors, around 5% were shared.

Those who donated were healthy HIV-negative adults, with no recent acute infections or vaccinations reported. This TCR derives from a man aged 18 to 29 in good health. Some clones in this sample may be carry-over from other donors' samples. Sequencing was performed on naive CD4+ T cells from PBMCs. The subset here: CD45RA+ positively selected. J is TRBJ2-6 and V is TRBV5-8; D uncertain. The CDR3 DNA is TGTGCCAGCAGCTTCAACGGCTATGGGGCCAACGTCCTGACTTTC. Protein: CASSFNGYGANVLTF. Full variable domain (remainder filled in from reference TRBV5-8 and TRBJ2-6): EAGVTQSPTHLIKTRGQQATLRCSPISGHTSVYWYQQALGLGLQFLLWYDEGEERNRGNFPPRFSGRQFPNYSSELNVNALELEDSALYLCASSFNGYGANVLTFGAGSRLTVL.